The T cell receptor (beta chain) under discussion was sequenced for a study of identifying expanded T cells in peripheral blood (dated 2019 in TCRdb). Study-level background: Four technical replicates, made by sequencing separate aliquots from the same pool of genomic DNA, were compared pairwise.

The immunoSEQ Assay, which uses bias-controlled multiplex PCR amplification of genomic DNA, was used to profile TCRbeta CDR3 regions. As for the original processing: To quantify the absolute abundance of each unique TCRbeta CDR3 region, the sequences were collapsed and filtered. Differential abundance was assessed using a binomial (Fisher-equivalent) model and a beta-binomial model in which time-dependent variance fitted from healthy donors was added. Any clone with fewer than 5 combined templates was excluded, and a clone was called differentially abundant if its Benjamini-Hochberg FDR was below 0.01. In the beta-binomial model, variance was expressed as a function of the total template count across the two samples, in the form v = (b*log(k)+a)^2. TCRdb re-hosts the immuneACCESS table, in-frame sequences only. Its copies lack some clones; in the studies checked, an unresolved V gene accounts for under half of them, and the cause for the rest is not known. V and J calls and clone size are as listed in that table; D and trimming were resolved from the DNA. The sample includes under 100,000 clones, with 85% observed a single time. The ten largest clones add up to 4.5% of the sample.

What the study reported, not specific to this receptor: The authors expected that biological variance in healthy repertoires might rise further over much longer intervals, such as months to years. Variance in clone template counts between roughly two-week samples significantly increased with total template count across all healthy donors. Both the number of clones called differentially abundant and the false-positive rate were significantly reduced by the beta-binomial model across all healthy-donor time intervals. Between technical replicates the binomial model flagged roughly 1.2 differentially abundant clones, whereas over about 2 weeks the binomial model flagged about 16.4 and over about 4 weeks about 19.

During the collection period, no infections or other immune events were recorded for the healthy donors. Healthy-donor blood repertoires served as a training cohort to calibrate time-dependent variance in a beta-binomial model of T-cell clone differential abundance. The training cohort comprised 10 or so healthy donors, 3 female and 7 male. An age range of about 29 to 65 years, with an average of around 42 years, was recorded for the donors. Whole blood, obtained from a commercial supplier, was collected from each healthy donor at three time points spaced roughly 2 weeks apart. For immunosequencing, genomic DNA was extracted from whole blood that had not been sorted. Trimming costs V 4 bases and J 4 bases, and their ends lie 7 bases apart. The CDR3 has 13 amino acids, counting the end cysteine and phenylalanine. Here the CDR3 DNA is all that survives: 39 bases in frame from base 1. The germline V gene sets CDR1 to SGHDN and CDR2 to FVKESK.

This clone was found once. Its antigen is still unknown. Nothing much larger sits one base from this clone, and base qualities are not available. Input material: blood. The rearrangement joined TRBV14 to TRBJ1-4, with TRBD1 tentatively as D gene (5 bases match). The TCR originated in a person aged 18-69 years in good health. The DNA sequence is TGTGCCAGCAGCCGGGGGATTAATGAAAAACTGTTTTTT. This gives the protein CASSRGINEKLFF. Outside the CDR3, residues come from the reference TRBV14 and TRBJ1-4 proteins, so the full variable domain is: EAGVTQFPSHSVIEKGQTVTLRCDPISGHDNLYWYRRVMGKEIKFLLHFVKESKQDESGMPNNRFLAERTGGTYSTLKVQPAELEDSGVYFCASSRGINEKLFFGSGTQLSVL.